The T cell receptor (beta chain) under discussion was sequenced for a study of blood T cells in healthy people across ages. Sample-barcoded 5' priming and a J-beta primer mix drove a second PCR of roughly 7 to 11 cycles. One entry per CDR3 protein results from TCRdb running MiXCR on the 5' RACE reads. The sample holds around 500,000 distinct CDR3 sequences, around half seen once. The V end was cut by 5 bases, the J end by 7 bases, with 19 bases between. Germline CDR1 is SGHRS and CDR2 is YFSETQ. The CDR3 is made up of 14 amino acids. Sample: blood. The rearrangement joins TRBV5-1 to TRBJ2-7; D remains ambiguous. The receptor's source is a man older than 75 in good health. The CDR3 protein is CASRSATLMGEQYF. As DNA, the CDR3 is TGCGCCAGCAGGTCCGCAACCCTTATGGGGGAGCAGTACTTC. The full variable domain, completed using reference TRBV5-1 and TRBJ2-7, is KAGVTQTPRYLIKTRGQQVTLSCSPISGHRSVSWYQQTPGQGLQFLFEYFSETQRNKGNFPGRFSGRQFSNSRSEMNVSTLELGDSALYLCASRSATLMGEQYFGPGTRLTVT.